A single sample gave rise to the 30 T cell receptor beta chains below, sequenced in a study of blood T cell repertoires in COVID-19. Data came from immunoSEQ multiplex PCR; TCRdb stores just in-frame clones and leaves some out. Of roughly 260,000 clones listed, 86% are singletons. Sequenced material: peripheral blood. These receptors came from a man in his forties who had recovered from COVID-19.

With respect to this clone: Other DNA sequences in this sample translate to the same CDR3. The rearrangement uses TRBV6-2 or TRBV6-3 and TRBJ2-5; D not certain. V was shortened by 2 bases and J by 5 bases, with 6 bases between the two germline ends. Germline CDR1 is MNHEY and CDR2 is SVGEGT. CDR3 length: 12 residues. The CDR3 DNA follows: TGTGCCAGCAGTTACCCGCGTGAGACCCAGTACTTC. It is translated as CASSYPRETQYF.

The V and J genes are TRBV5-1 and TRBJ1-4; D gene ambiguous. V gave up 5 bases and J gave up 3 bases, with 8 bases separating them. The germline CDR1 and CDR2 sequences are SGHRS and YFSETQ. The CDR3 is 13 amino acids. The DNA for the CDR3 is TGCGCCAGCAGAGCGATACCTAATGAAAAACTGTTTTTT. Translating gives CASRAIPNEKLFF.

The gene calls are TRBV2 and TRBJ1-5; 7 nucleotides align to TRBD1. The V segment lost 5 bases and the J segment 5 bases; nucleotides outside the gene matches: 9. Germline lookup yields CDR1 SNHLY and CDR2 FYNNEI. The CDR3 sequence is 15 residues long. For the CDR3, the DNA is TGTGCCAGCAGTCAGGGGACAGTCGGTCATCAGCCCCAGCATTTT. Its protein product is CASSQGTVGHQPQHF.

This clone came up a few times. V usage is TRBV4-2 and J usage is TRBJ1-2, with 8 bases aligning to TRBD1. Per germline, CDR1 LGHNA and CDR2 YNFKEQ. V trimming: 1 base; J trimming: 0 bases; junction bases outside the gene matches: 1. This CDR3 contains 15 residues. Here the CDR3 reads CASSQAGGANYGYTF. DNA for the CDR3: TGTGCCAGCAGCCAAGCAGGGGGCGCTAACTATGGCTACACCTTC.

The V call is TRBV5-1, the J call TRBJ2-2; 9 bases are a match to TRBD2. With V trimmed by 4 bases and J by 1 base, 5 bases remained unmatched. There are 16 residues in the CDR3. CDR1 and CDR2 (germline): SGHRS, YFSETQ. CDR3 region: CASSLGLARNTGELFF. CDR3 bases: TGCGCCAGCAGCCTGGGACTAGCTAGGAACACCGGGGAGCTGTTTTTT.

A remark on this clone: The sample contains more than one DNA sequence encoding this CDR3. The chain carries TRBV18 and TRBJ2-7; possibly TRBD2 for D (5 bases). The CDR3 totals 15 residues. The ends were cut back, 6 bases at V and 4 bases at J, with 19 bases in the middle. CDR1 is KGHSH and CDR2 is LQKENI in the germline V gene. In DNA, the CDR3 is TGTGCCAGCTCCCCCACGGGCGGAGGAAGTTACGAGCAGTACTTC. It is translated as CASSPTGGGSYEQYF.

The CDR3, as DNA: TGTGCCACCAGCTTCCAAAGGGGCAGGGGGGCTTTCTTT. Translation gives CATSFQRGRGAFF. This sequence joins TRBV15 and TRBJ1-1; 7 bases agree with TRBD1. Trimming cost V 5 bases and J 11 bases; bases outside gene matches: 11. Germline V CDR1 and CDR2: LNHNV, YYDKDF (reference sequence). The CDR3 totals 13 residues.

J is TRBJ2-1 and V is TRBV24-1, with 8 bases identical to TRBD1. The junction had 3 bases not matched to a gene; V was cut back by 5 bases and J by 7 bases. This CDR3 contains 13 residues. Germline-derived CDR1 and CDR2 are KGHDR and SFDVKD. CDR3 sequence (DNA): TGTGCCACCAGTGTCACAGGGGGGAATGAGCAGTTCTTC. Its protein product is CATSVTGGNEQFF.

The J gene is TRBJ2-3, the V gene TRBV7-9, with no clear D. The CDR3 is 15 amino acids. V was pared by 1 base and J by 0 bases, with 8 bases between. Germline CDR1 and CDR2: SEHNR and FQNEAQ (reference sequence). CDR3 nucleotide sequence: TGTGCCAGCAGCTTAGGGCTTTTTAGCACAGATACGCAGTATTTT. Amino acid sequence: CASSLGLFSTDTQYF.

In nucleotides, the CDR3 is TGTGCCAGCACCCTACTACGGGGCTACACCTTC. This encodes CASTLLRGYTF. J is TRBJ1-2 and V is TRBV6-5; D gene uncertain. The CDR3 has 11 residues. Germline lookup yields CDR1 MNHEY and CDR2 SVGAGI. V lost 7 bases, J lost 8 bases, and 11 bases lay in between.

The rearrangement uses TRBV9 and TRBJ2-5, with 11 bases lining up with TRBD2. V lost 0 bases to trimming and J lost 2 bases; unmatched junction nucleotides: 6. The germline gives CDR1 SGDLS, CDR2 YYNGEE. The CDR3 has 17 residues. The CDR3 coding sequence is TGTGCCAGCAGCGTAGACCCTAGCGGGGGGTTGCAAGAGACCCAGTACTTC. Protein product: CASSVDPSGGLQETQYF.

V is TRBV6-6 and J is TRBJ1-4; TRBD1 matches at 9 bases. The CDR3 spans 14 residues. The ends lost 2 bases at V and 8 bases at J; junction bases unmatched: 3. The germline V gene has CDR1 MNHNY and CDR2 SVGAGI (reference sequence). The CDR3 region is CASSYPGQGEKLFF. Here the CDR3 DNA reads TGTGCCAGCAGTTACCCGGGACAGGGCGAAAAACTGTTTTTT.

V gene TRBV7-6 combines with J gene TRBJ2-7; no firm D call. V lost 3 bases to trimming and J lost 0 bases, with 9 bases between them. CDR1 is SGHVS, CDR2 FNYEAQ, per germline. CDR3 length: 14 amino acids. The CDR3 loop is CASSFGGNSYEQYF. The CDR3 DNA follows: TGTGCCAGCAGCTTCGGCGGAAACTCCTACGAGCAGTACTTC.

A single count supports this clone. The V call is TRBV3-1 (or the pseudogene TRBV3-2), the J call TRBJ1-2; 11 bases map to TRBD1. CDR3 size: 13 residues. Trimming took 6 bases from V and 7 from J; bases not matched to a gene: 4. Germline lookup yields CDR1 LGHDT and CDR2 YNNKEL (reference sequence). The CDR3: CASRMGQGGGYTF. The CDR3 DNA reads as TGTGCCAGCAGGATGGGACAGGGGGGTGGCTACACCTTC.

In DNA, the CDR3 is TGTGCCAGCAGCTTTAGGCTAGAGTATGGCGAGCAGTACTTC. Its protein is CASSFRLEYGEQYF. V usage is TRBV11-2 and J usage is TRBJ2-7; D unresolved. V lost 3 bases and J lost 6, with 15 bases in between. CDR1 SGHAT and CDR2 FQNNGV come from the germline V gene. This CDR3 spans 14 amino acids.

This clone was counted a single time. The chain is built from TRBV30 and TRBJ2-5, with a weak D call TRBD1 (5 bases). Per the germline V gene, CDR1 is GTSNPN and CDR2 is SVGIG (reference sequence). V gave up 1 base and J gave up 0 bases, with 12 bases separating them. The CDR3 covers 15 residues. The CDR3 region is CAWSAGLLDQETQYF. In DNA, the CDR3 is TGTGCCTGGAGTGCAGGGTTGTTGGACCAAGAGACCCAGTACTTC. Complete variable domain (other parts from reference TRBV30 and TRBJ2-5): SQTIHQWPATLVQPVGSPLSLECTVEGTSNPNLYWYRQAAGRGLQLLFYSVGIGQISSEVPQNLSASRPQDRQFILSSKKLLLSDSGFYLCAWSAGLLDQETQYFGPGTRLLVL.

This clone has just a few counts. The chain links TRBV19 to TRBJ2-7; 7 nucleotides align to TRBD1. The trim removed 4 bases at V and 4 bases at J, leaving 1 base unmatched. The germline CDR1 and CDR2 sequences are LNHDA and SQIVND (reference sequence). The CDR3 loop spans 12 amino acids. The CDR3 region is CASSKDRYEQYF. The CDR3, as DNA: TGTGCCAGTAGTAAGGACAGGTACGAGCAGTACTTC.

The V gene is TRBV19, the J gene TRBJ1-5; D unresolved. V was shortened by 4 bases and J by 0 bases, with 13 bases between the two germline ends. Germline loops: CDR1 LNHDA, CDR2 SQIVND (reference sequence). This CDR3 has 16 amino acids. CDR3 residues: CASSTFRTHSNQPQHF. For the CDR3, the DNA is TGTGCCAGTAGTACCTTCCGGACTCATAGCAATCAGCCCCAGCATTTT.

The CDR3 reads CASSRDRTNYGYTF. DNA for the CDR3: TGTGCCAGCAGCCGGGACAGGACTAACTATGGCTACACCTTC. This chain connects TRBV3-1 (or the pseudogene TRBV3-2) to TRBJ1-2, with 8 bases that match TRBD1. Germline CDR1 LGHDT, CDR2 YNNKEL (reference sequence). V shed 4 bases, J shed 0 bases, and the junction held 1 base outside the gene matches. CDR3 length: 14 residues.

The rearrangement joins TRBV7-6 to TRBJ2-3; a possible D gene is TRBD2 (7 bases). Between the trimmed V and J ends, which lost 0 bases and 3 bases, there was a span of 10 bases. The germline V gene has CDR1 SGHVS and CDR2 FNYEAQ. The CDR3 covers 15 residues. The CDR3 nucleotides are TGTGCCAGCAGCTTAGCGGGGGGGCAAACAGATACGCAGTATTTT. It codes for CASSLAGGQTDTQYF.

V usage is TRBV5-4 and J usage is TRBJ1-3; 9 bases agree with TRBD1. CDR3 length equals 14 residues. The ends lost 6 bases at V and 5 bases at J; junction bases unmatched: 6. CDR1 and CDR2 from the germline V gene are SGHNT and YYREEE (reference sequence). CDR3 nucleotides: TGTGCCAGCACCGGGGGACAGGGACGAAACACCATATATTTT. Protein product: CASTGGQGRNTIYF.

CDR3 region: CASSVEGVGYTDTQYF. The CDR3, as DNA: TGTGCCAGCAGCGTAGAGGGGGTGGGGTACACAGATACGCAGTATTTT. This rearrangement joins TRBV9 to TRBJ2-3, with D tentatively TRBD1 (6 bases). CDR1 SGDLS and CDR2 YYNGEE come from the germline V gene. This CDR3 is 16 amino acids long. V was shortened by 0 bases and J by 2 bases, with 13 bases between the two germline ends.

V and J are TRBV12-5 and TRBJ2-5, with D tentatively TRBD2 (5 bases). The CDR3 length is 14 residues. Germline V CDR1 and CDR2: LGHNT, FRNRAP. V shed 0 bases and J shed 5 bases, with 10 bases lying between them. Written as DNA, the CDR3 is TGTGCTAGTGGTTTGGTTCCCCGGGGTGAGACCCAGTACTTC. This gives the protein CASGLVPRGETQYF.

The chain's CDR3 is CAWSVRGGGNQPQHF. For the CDR3, the DNA is TGTGCCTGGAGTGTACGAGGGGGCGGCAATCAGCCCCAGCATTTT. V is TRBV30 and J is TRBJ1-5, with 7 bases that match TRBD1. Unmatched junction bases numbered 4, after V lost 0 bases and J lost 2 bases. From germline, CDR1 is GTSNPN and CDR2 SVGIG (reference sequence). This CDR3 contains 15 residues.

The chain is built from TRBV3-1 (or the pseudogene TRBV3-2) and TRBJ2-1; 12 bases are shared with TRBD2. V lost 1 base, J lost 3 bases, and 1 base stayed unmatched. Germline CDR1 and CDR2: LGHDT and YNNKEL (reference sequence). The CDR3 spans 16 residues. CDR3 sequence (DNA): TGTGCCAGCAGCCAAGCACTAGCGGGGGGCTACAATGAGCAGTTCTTC. Residues: CASSQALAGGYNEQFF.

The chain joins TRBV10-3 to TRBJ2-3; 9 nucleotides align to TRBD2. CDR3 length equals 14 residues. V trimming: 7 bases; J trimming: 5 bases; junction bases outside the gene matches: 7. CDR1 is ENHRY, CDR2 SYGVKD, per germline. The CDR3 bases are TGTGCCATCAAGGGCGGGGGGGCAATAGATACGCAGTATTTT. This codes for CAIKGGGAIDTQYF.

The chain uses TRBV18 and TRBJ2-3; 7 bases are shared with TRBD1. The CDR3 runs 16 residues. The V gene end was trimmed by 2 bases and the J gene end by 1 base; junction bases not matched to a gene: 6. CDR1 and CDR2 from the germline V gene are KGHSH and LQKENI. This chain's CDR3 is CASSPKGGPGTDTQYF. The CDR3 coding sequence is TGTGCCAGCTCACCAAAAGGGGGCCCGGGCACAGATACGCAGTATTTT.

The chain is built from TRBV7-9 and TRBJ1-5; D gene uncertain. The CDR3 has 13 residues. Germline values: CDR1 SEHNR, CDR2 FQNEAQ (reference sequence). Trimming took 5 bases from V and 3 from J, leaving 8 bases between them. DNA of the CDR3: TGTGCCAGCAGCCGGGGTTACAATCAGCCCCAGCATTTT. Translation gives CASSRGYNQPQHF. Supplemented by reference TRBV7-9 and TRBJ1-5, the full variable domain reads DTGVSQNPRHKITKRGQNVTFRCDPISEHNRLYWYRQTLGQGPEFLTYFQNEAQLEKSRLLSDRFSAERPKGSFSTLEIQRTEQGDSAMYLCASSRGYNQPQHFGDGTRLSIL.

This CDR3 reads CASSSGTGNYGYTF. The CDR3 DNA sequence: TGTGCCAGCAGCTCCGGGACAGGGAACTATGGCTACACCTTC. The chain carries TRBV5-4 and TRBJ1-2; 9 nucleotides agree with TRBD1. J gave up 2 bases and V 3 bases, and 2 bases lay outside the gene matches. CDR1 SGHNT and CDR2 YYREEE come from the germline V gene (reference sequence). The CDR3 length is 14 residues.

The chain joins TRBV21-1 to TRBJ2-5; the DNA was not used to check the table's D call, TRBD1. TRBV21-1 is designated a pseudogene. The CDR3 length is 15 residues. The CDR3 sequence is CASSKKDRVRETQYF. The CDR3 DNA reads as TGTGCCAGCAGCAAAAAGGACAGGGTTCGCGAGACCCAGTACTTC.